Reported below is one TCR beta chain. Its specificity is not known. Template for every sorted-subset replicate PCR totaled roughly 200 ng DNA, some 30,000 T cell genomes. This table comes from immunoSEQ multiplex PCR, and its TCRdb copy is limited to in-frame clones, with some not included. The table has around 1.6 million clones, approximately 98% seen once. A CD45RA-negative memory subset and a CD45RA+ naive subset were separated from the CD4+ cells. In germline, CDR1 is SGDLS, CDR2 YYNGEE. V shed 4 bases and J shed 4 bases, with 14 bases lying between them. This CDR3 region has 15 residues. The data derive from a study of shared clonotypes between healthy human individuals. Overall study findings and caveats: Sequencing depth was a factor that was expected to affect clonotype sharing among donors. For naive CD4 cells, 4% to 5% of clonotypes were shared across four donors.

V gene TRBV9 combines with J gene TRBJ2-2; D might be TRBD2 (5 bases). Sequenced sample: naive CD4+ T cells sorted from blood. Subset reported: CD45RA+ positively selected. The TCR comes from a man younger than 45 in good health. CDR3 loop: CASSLRGSSTGELFF. DNA of the CDR3: TGTGCCAGCAGCCTACGAGGGAGTTCCACCGGGGAGCTGTTTTTT.